This T cell receptor (beta chain) was sequenced for a study of T cell repertoires in cytomegalovirus infection. Study information: Indications came from public TCR beta signatures; they pointed to CMV infection and to a matching HLA type.

The sample holds many counts of this clonotype. The antigen is undetermined. Per germline, CDR1 SGHRS and CDR2 YFSETQ. V was shortened by 0 bases and J by 0 bases, with 6 bases between the two germline ends. This CDR3 has 15 amino acids. Study-level findings and limits: Dominating the ex vivo response were TCR beta clonotypes that were CMV-specific and HLA-C-restricted. Of the TCR beta families, the public ones yielded a cumulative frequency that identified carriers of CMV plus the relevant HLA.

MiXCR, run by TCRdb on the reads, gives a single entry per CDR3 protein. Of a few hundred thousand distinct CDR3 sequences listed, roughly 17% are singletons. The gene calls are TRBV5-1 and TRBJ2-2; unclear D gene. Sample: PBMCs. This receptor was obtained from a human donor in good health (CMV status not recorded). Some clones in this sample may be carry-over from other donors' samples. The CDR3 region is CASSLDSPNTGELFF. CDR3 DNA: TGCGCCAGCAGCTTGGACAGCCCGAACACCGGGGAGCTGTTTTTT.